The sample holds a few counts of the clone carrying this T cell receptor (beta chain). Its specificity is not known. Trimming took 7 bases from V and 5 from J, leaving 17 bases between them. This CDR3 region has 15 residues. The V gene's germline CDR1 is MNHEY and CDR2 SVGAGI. The data originate from a study of T-cell memory formation after mild COVID-19. Study at large: Clustering of TCRs was largely donor specific. Notes on the study in general: The main location of contracting CD4+ clones was CM and EM, and that of contracting CD8+ clones was EMRA.

It was 5'RACE with constant-segment primers that produced the TCR alpha and TCR beta cDNA libraries, which carried sample barcodes and UMIs. TCRdb used MiXCR to reprocess the 5' RACE reads, holding one entry per CDR3 protein. The table lists 550,000 to 600,000 distinct CDR3 sequences, less than 25% of them singletons. The chain combines TRBV6-5 with TRBJ2-2; D is perhaps TRBD1 (6 bases). Sequenced material: PBMCs or a T cell subset sorted from them (not recorded which). The sequence came from an adult woman who had mild COVID-19 (a few samples of this study predate the infection). Cell type and time point are not known. In DNA form, the CDR3 reads TGTGCCAGCACCCACCGGCAGGGGAGAACCGGGGAGCTGTTTTTT. It codes for CASTHRQGRTGELFF.